This T cell receptor beta chain originates from a study of blood T cell repertoires in COVID-19. Study in general: There were acute and convalescent COVID-19 samples, and they came from the United States, Italy and Spain. T cells, B-cell-depleted T cells, or PBMCs provided the cDNA or gDNA that served as material.

As processed by the authors: For nucleated cells, counts were estimated from reference gene primer amplification. Only in-frame clones appear in the TCRdb table, and some are missing; sequencing was by immunoSEQ multiplex PCR. D and trimming were read from the DNA, whereas the V and J calls and clone size are those reported in that table. The sample consists of 88,000 or so clones, around 86% of them appearing once. Sequencing was performed on peripheral blood. This receptor was obtained from a man in his 60s with acute or convalescent COVID-19.

The CDR3 DNA is TGCGCCAGCAGCTTGGGGCAGGATATAGGTGGCTACACCTTC. This translates into CASSLGQDIGGYTF. The J gene is TRBJ1-2, the V gene TRBV5-1, with D unresolved. Per germline, CDR1 SGHRS and CDR2 YFSETQ. This CDR3 is 14 amino acids long. V was shortened by 0 bases and J by 7 bases, with 13 bases between the two germline ends.